This T cell receptor (beta chain) derives from a study of blood T cell repertoires in COVID-19 (dated by TCRdb to the early 2020s). Background on the whole study: Collaborator samples came from the United States, Italy and Spain and covered acute and convalescent phases of COVID-19. A freely available public database, intended as a resource for researchers studying the immune response to SARS-CoV-2, is where the repertoires were released. The prospective study material was composed of cDNA or gDNA derived from T cells, B-cell-depleted T cells, or PBMCs. The dataset comprised deeply sampled blood TCRbeta repertoires from subjects exposed to, actively infected with, or recovered from COVID-19. The samples were drawn from two sources: the first 160 participants of the ongoing ImmuneRACE study, and 950 to 1,500 subjects contributed by 6 global collaborators. Where available, HLA class I and class II types were obtained from metadata supplied by the sample provider rather than from assay-based typing. A de-identified subject ID, COVID-19 status, age in years and sex were almost always included in the sample metadata.

TCRbeta CDR3 regions were amplified from genomic DNA by means of the immunoSEQ Assay, a bias-controlled multiplex PCR. The study's own analysis went as follows. Nucleated cell counts per sample were estimated from amplification of reference gene primers within the assay. To quantify the absolute abundance of each unique TCRbeta CDR3 rearrangement, sequence reads were collapsed and filtered. For each sample, productive Simpson clonality was calculated by taking the square root of Simpson's diversity index across productive rearrangements. TCRdb stores this immuneACCESS table with in-frame sequences only. Part of the clones is absent; in the studies checked, under half of the shortfall reflects unresolved V genes, and no reason is known for the rest. That table is the source of V, J and clone size, and D and trimming were worked out from the DNA. The sample profile shows 200,000 to 300,000 clones; about 91% of them were found once. Jointly, the top ten make up roughly 6% of the sample.

To note about this clone: It lacks a known antigen. Per-base qualities were not stored, and no clone one base away is much larger.

At one collaborating source in Seattle, patients were enrolled during active infection and were followed longitudinally through the course of disease. Collaborating institutions collected whole blood in K2EDTA tubes following their own protocols. Collaborator samples were shipped for TCRbeta analysis as frozen whole blood, isolated PBMCs, or DNA extracted from either sample type. V lost 5 bases and J lost 9 bases; the stretch between them is 11 bases long. The CDR3 contains 12 residues, cysteine and phenylalanine counted. Of all the DNA, just the CDR3 is kept, 36 bases in frame from base 1. Broader findings and caveats from the paper: The amount of clinical and demographic metadata varied by source and participant and was provided uncurated.

Sequencing was carried out using peripheral blood. The sequence links TRBV12-3 or TRBV12-4 to TRBJ1-5; the D gene lacks a confident call. This clonotype was sampled from a woman aged 30 to 39 with COVID-19, enrolled during active disease. The bases are TGTGCCAGCAGTCGTCTTAGTTCGCCCCAGCATTTT. The encoded protein is CASSRLSSPQHF.